This TCR beta chain derives from a study of T cell repertoires in cytomegalovirus infection. The CDR3 has 15 amino acids. Losses at the gene ends were 7 bases for V and 1 base for J; bases not matched to a gene: 10. From the reads, TCRdb called clonotypes with MiXCR, one entry per CDR3 protein. The table includes around 300,000 distinct CDR3 sequences, around 20% detected once. To note about this clonotype: Its target is unknown.

The chain links TRBV12-3 or TRBV12-4 to TRBJ2-7; 7 nucleotides align to TRBD1. Here the sequenced sample was cultured PBMCs, taken from culture after CMV antigen stimulation. The sequence derives from a human donor in good health (CMV status not recorded). Some clones in this sample may be carry-over from other donors' samples. This CDR3 is CASTLSGQASYEQYF. Written as DNA, the CDR3 is TGTGCCAGCACCCTGTCCGGACAGGCATCCTACGAGCAGTACTTC.